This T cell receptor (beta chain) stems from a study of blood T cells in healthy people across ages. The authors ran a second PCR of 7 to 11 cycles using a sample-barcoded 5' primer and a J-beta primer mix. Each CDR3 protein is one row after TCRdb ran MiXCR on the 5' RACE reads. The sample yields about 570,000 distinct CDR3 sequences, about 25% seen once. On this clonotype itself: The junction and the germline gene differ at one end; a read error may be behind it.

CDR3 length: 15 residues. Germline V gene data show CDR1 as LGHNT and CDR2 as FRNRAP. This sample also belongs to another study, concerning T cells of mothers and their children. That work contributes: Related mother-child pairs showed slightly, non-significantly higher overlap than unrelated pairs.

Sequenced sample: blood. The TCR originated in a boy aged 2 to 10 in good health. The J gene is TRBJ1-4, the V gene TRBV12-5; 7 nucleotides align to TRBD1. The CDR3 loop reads CTSGLLGTVGGKLFF. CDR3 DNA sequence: TGTACTAGTGGTTTATTGGGGACAGTCGGGGGCAAACTGTTTTTT. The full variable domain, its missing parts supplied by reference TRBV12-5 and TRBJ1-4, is DARVTQTPRHKVTEMGQEVTMRCQPILGHNTVFWYRQTMMQGLELLAYFRNRAPLDDSGMPKDRFSAEMPDATLATLKIQPSEPRDSAVYFCTSGLLGTVGGKLFFGSGTQLSVL.